This TCR beta chain was profiled in a study of blood T cell repertoires in COVID-19. Study-wide background: Collection of acute and convalescent COVID-19 samples took place in the United States, Italy and Spain. PBMCs, B-cell-depleted T cells, or T cells were the source of the cDNA or gDNA that made up the material.

Measured with immunoSEQ multiplex PCR; TCRdb has only the in-frame clones, and not every one. The table has some 98,000 clones, 80% to 90% seen once. The sample taken for sequencing was peripheral blood. This TCR was sampled from a man in his sixties with acute or convalescent COVID-19.

The DNA for the CDR3 is TGTGCCAGCTCACTACGGGACAGGGGCCATCAGCCCCAGCATTTT. This gives the protein CASSLRDRGHQPQHF. The V and J genes are TRBV18 and TRBJ1-5, with 10 bases fitting TRBD1. The V segment lost 4 bases and the J segment 5 bases; nucleotides outside the gene matches: 5. CDR3 length: 15 amino acids. The germline CDR1 and CDR2 sequences are KGHSH and LQKENI.